These T cell receptor beta chains were read from a single sample in a study of blood T cell repertoires in COVID-19. Using immunoSEQ multiplex PCR, the repertoire was profiled, and TCRdb retains in-frame clones only, with some absent. This sample carries roughly 130,000 clones, 84% of them seen once, and the ten largest clones take around 13%. Sequenced: peripheral blood. The receptors shown here come from a woman aged 25 to 45 who had recovered from COVID-19. The CDR3 runs from the conserved cysteine through the conserved F or W. Fields, in order: CDR3 DNA, CDR3 protein, J gene, D gene, V gene, clone size. D genes are given only for firm matches. Some rows have no size entry. The others give once, few or many, or a class for an expanded clone.

TGCAGCGTTGCTCGGACTCCGGGGAACATTCAGTACTTC	CSVARTPGNIQYF	TRBJ2-4	.	TRBV29-1	once
TGTGCCAGTAGTATAGCGACTAGCGGGGGGGGAAGACAAGAGACCCAGTACTTC	CASSIATSGGGRQETQYF	TRBJ2-5	TRBD2	TRBV19	.
TGTGCCAGCAGCTCCCGGGCCCGAGGGGGGGAGAGTTCACCCCTCCACTTT	CASSSRARGGESSPLHF	TRBJ1-6	.	TRBV7-8	.
TGTGCCACCAGGAGCGACAGGCTGCCCAGGGGGGTCCTCCTAGAAACTGAAGCTTTCTTT	CATRSDRLPRGVLLETEAFF	TRBJ1-1	TRBD1	TRBV15	.
TGTGCCAGTATGGCCGGCCTGAGGACTGAAGCTTTCTTT	CASMAGLRTEAFF	TRBJ1-1	.	TRBV19	.
TGCGCCAGCAGCCAAGCTATGGGGGGGGCCACTGAAGCTTTCTTT	CASSQAMGGATEAFF	TRBJ1-1	.	TRBV4-1	.
TGTGCCAGTAGTCCCTCGGGGGGGCAGGGAAACATTCAGTACTTC	CASSPSGGQGNIQYF	TRBJ2-4	TRBD2	TRBV19	.
TGTGCCAGCAGTTCACAGGGGGCGCGGGAAAAACTGTTTTTT	CASSSQGAREKLFF	TRBJ1-4	TRBD1	TRBV27	.
TGTGCCAGCAGTTACATACCAGGGGTCACAGATACGCAGTATTTT	CASSYIPGVTDTQYF	TRBJ2-3	.	TRBV7-8	.
TGTGCCACCAGTGATTCCTTAGAGGGGGGCACAGATACGCAGTATTTT	CATSDSLEGGTDTQYF	TRBJ2-3	.	TRBV24-1	.
TGTGCCAGCAGAGGGACAGGGACTGCAGGGTTGGGAGCTTTCTTT	CASRGTGTAGLGAFF	TRBJ1-1	TRBD1	TRBV6-5	.
TGTGCCAGCAGGGCAGGGACAGGCGGGGAGCTGTTTTTT	CASRAGTGGELFF	TRBJ2-2	TRBD1	TRBV9	.
TGCGCCAGCAGCTTTATGGGCGCGGGTAATGAAAAACTGTTTTTT	CASSFMGAGNEKLFF	TRBJ1-4	.	TRBV5-1	once
TGCAGCGTCTCTACAGGGTTTCTAGGCAATCAGCCCCAGCATTTT	CSVSTGFLGNQPQHF	TRBJ1-5	.	TRBV29-1	.
TGTGCCAGCAGTTACCGGGACAGGGGATCCGAGCAGTACTTC	CASSYRDRGSEQYF	TRBJ2-7	TRBD1	TRBV6-5	once
TGTGCCAGCAGTTCCCTCAATCAGCCCCAGCATTTT	CASSSLNQPQHF	TRBJ1-5	.	TRBV27	.
TGTGCCAGCAGCCGCGGGACAGGGGTTGACGAGCAGTACTTC	CASSRGTGVDEQYF	TRBJ2-7	TRBD1	TRBV7-3	.
TGTGCCAGCAGCCAAGACCTAGAAGACTCCTACGAGCAGTACTTC	CASSQDLEDSYEQYF	TRBJ2-7	.	TRBV4-2	.
TGTGCCAGCAGCCTGGACAGGCAGAGCTCTGGAAACACCATATATTTT	CASSLDRQSSGNTIYF	TRBJ1-3	TRBD1	TRBV7-8	.
TGTGCCAGCAGTGAATGGGCAGGGAACTATGGCTACACCTTC	CASSEWAGNYGYTF	TRBJ1-2	.	TRBV25-1	.
TGCAGTGCTAGTGGGGCACAGGTGAATAATGAAAAACTGTTTTTT	CSASGAQVNNEKLFF	TRBJ1-4	.	TRBV20-1	.
TGTGCCAGCAGCCCGGGTTACAATGAGCAGTTCTTC	CASSPGYNEQFF	TRBJ2-1	.	TRBV7-3	.
TGTGCCAGCAGTTACACGCCGGGTTTAATAGCCAAAAACATTCAGTACTTC	CASSYTPGLIAKNIQYF	TRBJ2-4	.	TRBV6-2/TRBV6-3	.
TGCGCCAGCAGCTTACTAGCGGGGGCTGACACCGGGGAGCTGTTTTTT	CASSLLAGADTGELFF	TRBJ2-2	TRBD2	TRBV5-1	.
TGTGCCAGCAGTTCGGGAATCCATCAGCCCCAGCATTTT	CASSSGIHQPQHF	TRBJ1-5	.	TRBV27	.
TGCAGCGCCTCTATTGATAAGCGGGAGCTCCCCTACGAGCAGTACTTC	CSASIDKRELPYEQYF	TRBJ2-7	TRBD2	TRBV29-1	.
TGTGCCAGCAGCCGACAGGGGCCGGACTATGGCTACACCTTC	CASSRQGPDYGYTF	TRBJ1-2	TRBD1	TRBV4-2	.
TGTGCCAGCAGCTTAGGGGCTTACAATGAGCAGTTCTTC	CASSLGAYNEQFF	TRBJ2-1	.	TRBV7-3	.
TGTGCCAGCAGTCTTAGCGGGAGGGCCATCTACGAGCAGTACTTC	CASSLSGRAIYEQYF	TRBJ2-7	TRBD2	TRBV5-6	.
TGTGCCAGCAGCCAAGATCTTCGTGGCTACACCTTC	CASSQDLRGYTF	TRBJ1-2	.	TRBV3-1/TRBV3-2	.
TGTGCCAGCAGCTTAGGGGCAGGAAGAGCCTTAGATACGCAGTATTTT	CASSLGAGRALDTQYF	TRBJ2-3	.	TRBV7-9	.
TGTGCCAGCAGTGCGGTAGAGACTCACAATGAGCAGTTCTTC	CASSAVETHNEQFF	TRBJ2-1	.	TRBV6-2/TRBV6-3	.
TGTGCCAGCAGCTTAGGGGACAGGTCATACGAGCAGTACTTC	CASSLGDRSYEQYF	TRBJ2-7	TRBD1	TRBV7-9	.
TGTGCCAGCAGTGGTACAGGCCTAGCCAAAAACATTCAGTACTTC	CASSGTGLAKNIQYF	TRBJ2-4	.	TRBV27	.
TGTGCCAGCAGCCAAGCCGGGGGGACTAGCGGGAGAGGCGAGCAGTACTTC	CASSQAGGTSGRGEQYF	TRBJ2-7	TRBD2	TRBV3-1/TRBV3-2	once
TGTGCCAGCAGCCAAGGGACTAGCGGGGGGATCGGGGAGCTGTTTTTT	CASSQGTSGGIGELFF	TRBJ2-2	TRBD2	TRBV3-1/TRBV3-2	.
TGCGCCAGCAGCCAAGCAGGGTCCGTAGGAACTGAAGCTTTCTTT	CASSQAGSVGTEAFF	TRBJ1-1	.	TRBV4-1	.
TGTGCCAGCAGCTCCATCCAGGGTAGAGTGCATGAGCAGTTCTTC	CASSSIQGRVHEQFF	TRBJ2-1	.	TRBV7-9	.
TGTGCCAGCAGTGAAATGGACACCGCAACTAATGAAAAACTGTTTTTT	CASSEMDTATNEKLFF	TRBJ1-4	.	TRBV6-1	few
TGCAGCGTTGGAGGACAGGGTACTGAAGCTTTCTTT	CSVGGQGTEAFF	TRBJ1-1	TRBD1	TRBV29-1	.
TGTGCCAGCAGTGAAGGGGGGGGTCAAGAGACCCAGTACTTC	CASSEGGGQETQYF	TRBJ2-5	TRBD2	TRBV6-1	.
TGCGCCAGCAGTGAGACCTGGGACAGCTATAGCAATCAGCCCCAGCATTTT	CASSETWDSYSNQPQHF	TRBJ1-5	TRBD1	TRBV10-2	few
TGTGCCAGCAGTGTACAGATTTTGTACAATGAGCAGTTCTTC	CASSVQILYNEQFF	TRBJ2-1	.	TRBV6-2/TRBV6-3	few
TGTGCCAGCAGCTTGAAGAGAAACAGCCCCTCTGGGGCCAACGTCCTGACTTTC	CASSLKRNSPSGANVLTF	TRBJ2-6	.	TRBV5-5	.